A single sample is the source of the 10 T cell receptor beta chains below, sequenced in a study of blood T cell repertoires in COVID-19. Measured with immunoSEQ multiplex PCR; TCRdb has only the in-frame clones, and not every one. In the table there are under 350,000 clones, around 87% of which are singletons. The source material was peripheral blood. These receptors were collected from an older man with acute or convalescent COVID-19.

The genes are TRBV12-3 or TRBV12-4 and TRBJ2-3, with D perhaps matching TRBD2 (6 bases). V lost 3 bases, J lost 4 bases, and 8 bases lay in between. The CDR3 is made up of 13 amino acids. The CDR3 spells CASSLGEADTQYF. The CDR3 DNA reads TGTGCCAGCAGTTTGGGGGAGGCAGATACGCAGTATTTT.

The J gene is TRBJ1-2, the V gene TRBV7-9; 11 positions match TRBD1. The CDR3 length is 15 residues. V gave up 3 bases and J gave up 2 bases; unmatched junction bases: 2. The germline V gene has CDR1 SEHNR and CDR2 FQNEAQ (reference sequence). CDR3 protein: CASSLGDRGNYGYTF. CDR3 nucleotides: TGTGCCAGCAGCTTGGGGGACAGGGGGAACTATGGCTACACCTTC.

The gene calls are TRBV7-9 and TRBJ2-7; 7 bases match TRBD1. Germline loops: CDR1 SEHNR, CDR2 FQNEAQ (reference sequence). The CDR3 loop spans 14 amino acids. The trim removed 4 bases at V and 0 bases at J, leaving 3 bases unmatched. DNA for the CDR3: TGTGCCAGCAGCTCGGGACAGACCTCCTACGAGCAGTACTTC. As protein: CASSSGQTSYEQYF.

This chain links TRBV28 with TRBJ1-4, with D possibly being TRBD1 (6 bases). Germline V gene data show CDR1 as MDHEN and CDR2 as SYDVKM. Trimming cost V 7 bases and J 6 bases, with 9 bases left between them. The CDR3 covers 12 residues. The CDR3 loop reads CASNYRDEKLFF. CDR3 nucleotide sequence: TGTGCCAGCAATTACAGGGATGAAAAACTGTTTTTT.

The chain employs TRBV10-3 and TRBJ1-1; 8 nucleotides match TRBD1. The junction had 3 bases not matched to a gene; V was cut back by 3 bases and J by 0 bases. The CDR3 totals 15 residues. CDR1 is ENHRY, CDR2 SYGVKD, per germline. The chain's CDR3 is CAISDRGRLNTEAFF. CDR3 DNA: TGTGCCATCAGTGACAGGGGGCGTCTGAACACTGAAGCTTTCTTT.

This chain joins TRBV20-1 and TRBJ2-3, with 10 bases that match TRBD2. The CDR3 extends over 11 amino acids. The germline CDR1 and CDR2 sequences are DFQATT and SNEGSKA (reference sequence). V shed 4 bases, J shed 11 bases, and the junction held 3 bases outside the gene matches. The CDR3 region is CSANLAGVQYF. CDR3 DNA: TGCAGTGCTAACCTAGCGGGGGTGCAGTATTTT.

The V call is TRBV30, the J call TRBJ1-6; 7 bases align to TRBD1. CDR1 and CDR2 from the germline V gene are GTSNPN and SVGIG (reference sequence). V lost 6 bases to trimming and J lost 4 bases; unmatched junction nucleotides: 12. The CDR3 contains 16 residues. The CDR3, as DNA: TGTGCCTGTTCAACCGGGACAGAAGGATATAATTCACCCCTCCACTTT. This translates into CACSTGTEGYNSPLHF.

The gene calls are TRBV28 and TRBJ1-5; TRBD1 is a possible D gene (5 bases). There are 15 residues in the CDR3. Trimming cost V 6 bases and J 6 bases, with 18 bases left between them. Germline CDR1 and CDR2: MDHEN and SYDVKM. The CDR3 protein is CASRLAGEYRQPQHF. DNA of the CDR3: TGTGCCAGCAGACTAGCGGGGGAGTACCGTCAGCCCCAGCATTTT. The complete variable domain, with remaining parts taken from reference TRBV28 and TRBJ1-5, reads DVKVTQSSRYLVKRTGEKVFLECVQDMDHENMFWYRQDPGLGLRLIYFSYDVKMKEKGDIPEGYSVSREKKERFSLILESASTNQTSMYLCASRLAGEYRQPQHFGDGTRLSIL.

The rearrangement links TRBV4-3 to TRBJ1-2, with 9 nucleotides matching TRBD1. Germline CDR1 is LGHNA and CDR2 is YSLEER. The V gene end was trimmed by 4 bases and the J gene end by 6 bases; junction bases not matched to a gene: 6. The length of the CDR3 is 14 residues. The DNA for the CDR3 is TGCGCCAGCAGCCCGGATAACAGGGGGCATGGCTACACCTTC. Translation: CASSPDNRGHGYTF.

The V call is TRBV6-6, the J call TRBJ1-6; 9 positions match TRBD1. This CDR3 contains 20 residues. Germline assignment: CDR1 MNHNY and CDR2 SVGAGI (reference sequence). The V gene end was trimmed by 5 bases and the J gene end by 6 bases; junction bases not matched to a gene: 20. CDR3 protein: CASSPKDRGILGRVNSPLHF. CDR3 DNA sequence: TGTGCCAGCAGTCCTAAGGACAGGGGTATCCTTGGGAGGGTTAATTCACCCCTCCACTTT.